This TCR beta chain was found in a study of regulatory T cells in long-lasting Graves disease listed by TCRdb under 2021. For the wider study: Persistent Graves' disease meant more than 5 years of antithyroid drug treatment with TSH receptor autoantibodies that stayed positive. Patients with persistent Graves' disease were compared with patients with newly diagnosed Graves' disease using TCR sequencing and RNA sequencing of peripheral blood. The study was conducted in China and was registered as a clinical trial. A total of roughly 35 samples were covered by TCR sequencing, comprising some 13 persistent and around 20 newly diagnosed Graves' disease patients. In the clinical cohort, patients with persistent Graves' disease had used antithyroid drugs for an average of about 10.3 years.

Library preparation employed multiplex PCR. Instrument used: Illumina HiSeq 4000. CDR3 regions were amplified by Arm-PCR with iRepertoire HTBI primers to construct TCR beta libraries. PCR products were gel purified before sequencing. The source study handled its data this way. Across samples, around 62 TRBV and 13 to 15 TRBJ segments were identified and used for gene usage analysis of CDR3 amino acid clonotypes. COPE and FqMerger were used to merge filtered high-quality paired reads into contigs. BLAST was used to align contigs to the IMGT TRBV, TRBD and TRBJ reference genes, and CDR3 was defined following IMGT. Any clonotype with a frequency above 0.1% was classified as a highly expanded clone. Repertoire diversity was measured by Shannon entropy, and V-J evenness by the Gini coefficient. A clonotype was considered public if more than one individual shared it. The public reads were quality trimmed at Q25 with fastp and then assembled into clones with MiXCR by TCRdb, keeping productive beta chains. Rows with a matching CDR3 protein are joined into one entry that keeps the most common DNA and genes. The V and J calls here are based on TCRdb, not the publication. Across this sample there are about 470,000 distinct CDR3 sequences, with under 25% seen only once. Of the sample, 7.1% is held by the ten largest clones.

About this clonotype: Its binding antigen is unknown. Since a much larger clone is just one base distant, this may be a read error.

Explained via the paper, the time point label denotes: persistent/refractory GD, antithyroid drugs over 5 years with positive TRAb. RNA was extracted from PBMCs in TRIzol for both TCR sequencing and RNA sequencing. The diagnosis of Graves' disease was made according to American Thyroid Association guidelines. Recruitment of patients was carried out at an endocrinology department in Xi'an, China. From each patient, approximately 10 milliliters of peripheral blood was collected into an EDTA anticoagulant tube. PBMCs were isolated by Ficoll Paque Plus density gradient separation without further T cell sorting. An Agilent 2100 Bioanalyzer and agarose gel were used to assess RNA quality, and a NanoDrop 2000 was used to measure RNA concentration. For CDR1 and CDR2, the germline V gene lists SNHLY and FYNNEI. Inclusive of the bounding cysteine and phenylalanine, the CDR3 is 14 residues long. Just the 42-base CDR3 DNA is kept, in frame starting at base 1. The junction shows trimming of 8 bases on V and 2 bases on J, and the gene matches do not reach 2 bases of it.

What the study reported, not specific to this receptor: Patients with persistent disease shared more public clonotypes (about 2,700) than newly diagnosed patients did (approximately 990). Compared with newly diagnosed patients, persistent Graves' disease patients had lower TCR Shannon entropy and fewer highly expanded clones, which suggests clonal expansion. The authors noted that the small sample size was a limitation that may lower accuracy. Peripheral blood alone was examined, since thyroid tissue, which constituted the primary lesion, could not be accessed. Sequencing and analysis were limited to the TCR beta chain. Persistent disease showed preferential use of TRBV28, TRBJ1-2 and TRBJ2-5, whereas newly diagnosed disease favored TRBV20-1 and TRBJ2-1.

The input for sequencing was peripheral blood mononuclear cells (PBMCs), taken when the disease was refractory, from a patient treated with antithyroid drugs. The TCR was taken from a female donor with Graves disease. The chain is encoded by TRBV2 joined to TRBJ2-7, and TRBD2 matches 14 of the central bases. The CDR3 protein is CASLGLAGAYEQYF. The DNA reads TGTGCCAGCCTGGGACTAGCGGGAGCCTACGAGCAGTACTTC.